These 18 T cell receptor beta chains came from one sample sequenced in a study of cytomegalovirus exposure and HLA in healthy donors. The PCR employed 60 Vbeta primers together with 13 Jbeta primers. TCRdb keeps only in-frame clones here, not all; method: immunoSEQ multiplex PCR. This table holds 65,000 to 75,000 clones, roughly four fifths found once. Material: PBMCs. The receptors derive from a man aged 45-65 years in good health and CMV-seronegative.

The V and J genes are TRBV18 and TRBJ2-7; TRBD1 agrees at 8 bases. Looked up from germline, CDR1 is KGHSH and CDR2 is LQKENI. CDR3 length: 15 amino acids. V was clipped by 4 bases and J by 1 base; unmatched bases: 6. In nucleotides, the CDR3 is TGTGCCAGCTCACGAGACAGGGGCAAATCCTACGAGCAGTACTTC. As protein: CASSRDRGKSYEQYF.

The CDR3 sequence: CASSLSGGQDGYTF. In DNA form, the CDR3 reads TGCGCCAGCAGCTTGTCAGGGGGACAGGATGGCTACACCTTC. The rearrangement uses TRBV5-1 and TRBJ1-2; 8 bases are shared with TRBD1. V gave up 1 base and J gave up 6 bases; unmatched junction bases: 5. CDR1 is SGHRS and CDR2 is YFSETQ in the germline V gene. This CDR3 comprises 14 residues.

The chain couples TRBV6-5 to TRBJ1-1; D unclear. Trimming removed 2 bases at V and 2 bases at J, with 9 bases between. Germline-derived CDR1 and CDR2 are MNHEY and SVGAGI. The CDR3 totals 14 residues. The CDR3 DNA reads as TGTGCCAGCAGTTACAATGAGGGTAACACTGAAGCTTTCTTT. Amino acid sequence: CASSYNEGNTEAFF.

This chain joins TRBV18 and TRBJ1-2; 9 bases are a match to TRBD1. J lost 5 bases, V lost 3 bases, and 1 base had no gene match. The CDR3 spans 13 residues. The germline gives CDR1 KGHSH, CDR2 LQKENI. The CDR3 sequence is CASSPTGGYGYTF. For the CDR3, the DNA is TGTGCCAGCTCACCGACAGGGGGTTATGGCTACACCTTC.

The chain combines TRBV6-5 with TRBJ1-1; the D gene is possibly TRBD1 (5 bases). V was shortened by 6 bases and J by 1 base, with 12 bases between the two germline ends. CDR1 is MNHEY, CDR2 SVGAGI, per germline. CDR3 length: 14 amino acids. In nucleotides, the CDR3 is TGTGCCAGCAGCCTCGGGGGAAGGAACACTGAAGCTTTCTTT. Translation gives CASSLGGRNTEAFF.

Here the CDR3 reads CASSEAGQWQPQHF. CDR3 nucleotides: TGTGCCAGCAGTGAAGCGGGGCAGTGGCAGCCCCAGCATTTT. The chain links TRBV2 to TRBJ1-5, with a tentative D call TRBD1 (5 bases). CDR1 and CDR2 from the germline V gene are SNHLY and FYNNEI. V dropped 0 bases and J dropped 7 bases, with 10 bases sitting between them. The CDR3 extends over 14 amino acids.

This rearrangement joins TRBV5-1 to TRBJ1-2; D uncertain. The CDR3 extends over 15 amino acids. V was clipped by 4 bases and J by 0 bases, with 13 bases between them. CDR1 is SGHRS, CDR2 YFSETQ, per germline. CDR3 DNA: TGCGCCAGCAGCCCCCAGGCAGGTACTAACTATGGCTACACCTTC. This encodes CASSPQAGTNYGYTF. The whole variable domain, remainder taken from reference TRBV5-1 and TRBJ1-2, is KAGVTQTPRYLIKTRGQQVTLSCSPISGHRSVSWYQQTPGQGLQFLFEYFSETQRNKGNFPGRFSGRQFSNSRSEMNVSTLELGDSALYLCASSPQAGTNYGYTFGSGTRLTVV.

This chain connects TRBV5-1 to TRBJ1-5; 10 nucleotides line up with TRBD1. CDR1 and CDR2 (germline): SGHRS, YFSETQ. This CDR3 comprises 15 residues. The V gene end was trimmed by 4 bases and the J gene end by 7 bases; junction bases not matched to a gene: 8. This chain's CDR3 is CASSVSTGGGQPQHF. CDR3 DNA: TGCGCCAGCAGCGTATCGACAGGGGGCGGACAGCCCCAGCATTTT.

The chain's CDR3 is CASSLVLAGADTQYF. The CDR3 DNA follows: TGCGCCAGCAGCTTGGTCCTAGCGGGGGCAGATACGCAGTATTTT. The rearrangement joins TRBV5-1 to TRBJ2-3; TRBD2 agrees at 10 bases. Looked up from germline, CDR1 is SGHRS and CDR2 is YFSETQ. J gave up 4 bases and V 0 bases, and 2 bases lay outside the gene matches. The length of the CDR3 is 15 residues.

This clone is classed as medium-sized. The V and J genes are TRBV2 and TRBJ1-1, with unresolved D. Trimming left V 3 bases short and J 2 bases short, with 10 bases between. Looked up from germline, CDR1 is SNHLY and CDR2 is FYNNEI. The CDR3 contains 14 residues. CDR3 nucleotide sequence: TGTGCCAGCAGTGATGGGCCTGGTAACACTGAAGCTTTCTTT. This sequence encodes CASSDGPGNTEAFF.

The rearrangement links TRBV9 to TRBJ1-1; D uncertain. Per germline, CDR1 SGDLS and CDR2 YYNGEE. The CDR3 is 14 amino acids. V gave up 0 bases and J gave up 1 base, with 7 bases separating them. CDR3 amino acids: CASSVEGANTEAFF. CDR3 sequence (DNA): TGTGCCAGCAGCGTAGAGGGAGCGAACACTGAAGCTTTCTTT.

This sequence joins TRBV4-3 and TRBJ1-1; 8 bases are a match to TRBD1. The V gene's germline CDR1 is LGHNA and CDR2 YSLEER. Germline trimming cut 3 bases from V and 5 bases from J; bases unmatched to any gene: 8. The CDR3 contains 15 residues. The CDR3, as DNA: TGCGCCAGCAGCCATATTGGACAGGGTTGGACTGAAGCTTTCTTT. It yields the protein CASSHIGQGWTEAFF.

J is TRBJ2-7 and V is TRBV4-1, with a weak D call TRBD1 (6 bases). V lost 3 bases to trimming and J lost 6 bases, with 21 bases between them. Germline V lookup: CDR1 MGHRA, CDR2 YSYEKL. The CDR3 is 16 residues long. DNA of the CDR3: TGCGCCAGCAGCCAGGGAGATACAGGGTACGGTGGCGAGCAGTACTTC. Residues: CASSQGDTGYGGEQYF.

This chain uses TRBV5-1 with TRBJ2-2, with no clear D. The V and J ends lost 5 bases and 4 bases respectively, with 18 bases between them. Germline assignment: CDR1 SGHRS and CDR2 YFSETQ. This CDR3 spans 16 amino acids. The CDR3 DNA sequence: TGCGCCAGCAGTTTCGACCCCGGAGAGTTCACCGGGGAGCTGTTTTTT. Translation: CASSFDPGEFTGELFF.

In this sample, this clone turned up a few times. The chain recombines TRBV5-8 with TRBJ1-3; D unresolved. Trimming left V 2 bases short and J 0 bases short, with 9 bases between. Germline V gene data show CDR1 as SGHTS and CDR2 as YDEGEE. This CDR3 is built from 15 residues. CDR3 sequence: CASSFLFVSGNTIYF. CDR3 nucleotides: TGTGCCAGCAGCTTTCTCTTCGTCTCTGGAAACACCATATATTTT.

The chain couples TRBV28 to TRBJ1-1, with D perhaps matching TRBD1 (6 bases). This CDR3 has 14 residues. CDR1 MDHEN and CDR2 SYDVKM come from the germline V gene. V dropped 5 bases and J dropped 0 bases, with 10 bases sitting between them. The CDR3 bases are TGTGCCAGCAGTCCTGGGACAATGAACACTGAAGCTTTCTTT. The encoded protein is CASSPGTMNTEAFF.

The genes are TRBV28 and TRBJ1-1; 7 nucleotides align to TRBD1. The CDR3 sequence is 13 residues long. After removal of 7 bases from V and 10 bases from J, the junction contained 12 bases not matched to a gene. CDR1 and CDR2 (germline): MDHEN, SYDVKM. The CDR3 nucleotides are TGTGCCAGCACCCTCCTGAAGACAGGGCGAGCTTTCTTT. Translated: CASTLLKTGRAFF.

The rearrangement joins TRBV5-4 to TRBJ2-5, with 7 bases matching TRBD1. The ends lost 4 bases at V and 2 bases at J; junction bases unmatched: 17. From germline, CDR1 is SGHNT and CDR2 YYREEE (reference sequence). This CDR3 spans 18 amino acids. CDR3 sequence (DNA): TGTGCCAGCAGCGCACGACAGGGATCTGCCTTGGTTCAAGAGACCCAGTACTTC. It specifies CASSARQGSALVQETQYF.